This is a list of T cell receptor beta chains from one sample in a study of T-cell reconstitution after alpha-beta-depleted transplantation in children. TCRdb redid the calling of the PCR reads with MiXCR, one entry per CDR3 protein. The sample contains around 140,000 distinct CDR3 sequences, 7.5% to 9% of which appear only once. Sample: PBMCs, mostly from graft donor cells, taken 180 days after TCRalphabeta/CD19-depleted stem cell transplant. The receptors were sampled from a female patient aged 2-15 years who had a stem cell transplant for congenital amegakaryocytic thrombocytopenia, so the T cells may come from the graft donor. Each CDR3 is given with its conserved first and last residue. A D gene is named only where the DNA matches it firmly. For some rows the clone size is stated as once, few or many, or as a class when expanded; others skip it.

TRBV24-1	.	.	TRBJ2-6	CATSSVQGPKSGANVLTF	TGTGCCACCAGTTCAGTTCAGGGACCTAAATCTGGGGCCAACGTCCTGACTTTC
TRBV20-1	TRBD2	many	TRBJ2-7	CSAESREAYEQYF	TGCAGTGCTGAGTCCCGGGAGGCCTACGAGCAGTACTTC
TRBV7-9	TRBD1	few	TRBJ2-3	CASSFEGATDTQYF	TGTGCCAGCAGCTTCGAGGGGGCAACAGATACGCAGTATTTT
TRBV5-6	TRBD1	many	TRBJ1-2	CASSAAGGNYGYTF	TGTGCCAGCAGCGCGGCAGGGGGCAACTATGGCTACACCTTC
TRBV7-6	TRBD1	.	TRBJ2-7	CASSLVLGQGALYEQYF	TGTGCCAGCAGCTTAGTGCTGGGACAGGGGGCTCTGTACGAGCAGTACTTC
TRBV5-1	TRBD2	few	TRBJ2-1	CASSLRLAGENEQFF	TGCGCCAGCAGCTTGCGACTAGCGGGAGAAAATGAGCAGTTCTTC
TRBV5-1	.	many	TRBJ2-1	CASSFGTGHNEQFF	TGCGCCAGCAGCTTCGGGACTGGACACAATGAGCAGTTCTTC
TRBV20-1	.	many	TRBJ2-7	CSAARADSYEQYF	TGCAGTGCGGCAAGAGCGGACTCATACGAGCAGTACTTC
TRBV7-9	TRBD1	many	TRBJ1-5	CASSSGQNSNQPQHF	TGTGCCAGCAGCTCGGGACAGAATAGCAATCAGCCCCAGCATTTT
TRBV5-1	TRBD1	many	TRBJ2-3	CASSPVGQGGSDTQYF	TGCGCCAGCAGCCCGGTGGGACAGGGGGGATCAGATACGCAGTATTTT
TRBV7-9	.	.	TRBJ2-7	CASSPIGPTYEQYF	TGTGCCAGCAGCCCGATTGGGCCCACCTACGAGCAGTACTTC
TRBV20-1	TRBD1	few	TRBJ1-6	CSARTGTGGNSPLHF	TGCAGTGCGAGGACCGGGACAGGGGGTAATTCACCCCTCCACTTT
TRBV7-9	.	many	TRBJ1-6	CASSPRGSPLHF	TGTGCCAGCAGCCCCAGGGGTTCACCCCTCCACTTT
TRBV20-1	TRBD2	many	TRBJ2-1	CSATRLAGEGQFF	TGCAGTGCCACGCGCCTAGCGGGAGAAGGGCAGTTCTTC
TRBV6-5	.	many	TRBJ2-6	CASSYSNAHSGANVLTF	TGTGCCAGCAGTTACTCGAACGCCCACTCTGGGGCCAACGTCCTGACTTTC
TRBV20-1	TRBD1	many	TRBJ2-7	CSARRTGGTYEQYF	TGCAGTGCTAGAAGGACAGGGGGTACCTACGAGCAGTACTTC
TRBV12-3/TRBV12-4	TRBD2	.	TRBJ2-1	CASSLPGLALYNEQFF	TGTGCCAGCAGTCTCCCGGGACTAGCGCTTTACAATGAGCAGTTCTTC
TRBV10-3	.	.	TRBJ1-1	CAISPPARTEAFF	TGTGCCATCAGCCCCCCGGCCCGGACTGAAGCTTTCTTT
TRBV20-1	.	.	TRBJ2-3	CSARGGEPDTDTQYF	TGCAGTGCTAGAGGGGGGGAGCCGGACACAGATACGCAGTATTTT
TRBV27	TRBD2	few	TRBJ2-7	CASNQQGTSGLYEQYF	TGTGCCAGCAATCAACAGGGGACTAGCGGATTGTACGAGCAGTACTTC
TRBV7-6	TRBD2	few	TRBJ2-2	CASSLLLAGEAGELFF	TGTGCCAGCAGCCTACTCCTAGCGGGAGAGGCCGGGGAGCTGTTTTTT
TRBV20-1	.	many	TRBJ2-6	CSAGTSHSGANVLTF	TGCAGTGCGGGGACATCGCACTCTGGGGCCAACGTCCTGACTTTC
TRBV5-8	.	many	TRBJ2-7	CASSHLPQGRFYEQYF	TGTGCCAGCAGCCACCTGCCTCAGGGTCGGTTCTACGAGCAGTACTTC
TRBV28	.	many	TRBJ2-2	CASSTLGETSSRNTGELFF	TGTGCCAGCAGTACACTCGGGGAAACGTCCTCTCGAAACACCGGGGAGCTGTTTTTT
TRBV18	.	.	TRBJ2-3	CASSRDRQSTDTQYF	TGTGCCAGCTCCCGGGACCGACAATCCACAGATACGCAGTATTTT
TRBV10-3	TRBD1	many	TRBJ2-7	CAISTGTGTDEQYF	TGTGCCATCAGCACCGGGACAGGGACCGACGAGCAGTACTTC
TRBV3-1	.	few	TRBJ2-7	CASSQDWGSHAYEQYF	TGTGCCAGCAGCCAAGATTGGGGGTCTCACGCCTACGAGCAGTACTTC